One sample yielded the 32 T cell receptor beta chains listed below, sequenced in a study of OX40 agonist ivuxolimab in advanced cancers. TCRdb keeps only in-frame clones here, not all; method: immunoSEQ multiplex PCR. This sample has approximately 70,000 clones, with about 93% found just once. The sample in question was CD4+ or CD8+ T cells sorted from blood, obtained in a trial of the OX40 agonist ivuxolimab. All receptors come from an adult with an advanced solid tumor such as melanoma, head and neck, liver or kidney cancer.

This chain links TRBV4-3 with TRBJ2-7; D gene uncertain. The CDR3 covers 15 residues. Germline values: CDR1 LGHNA, CDR2 YSLEER. The V end lost 3 bases, the J end lost 9 bases, and 21 bases lay between the germline ends. DNA for the CDR3: TGCGCCAGCAGCCAGGTCGGGCCCTCCCCGGCTGGGCAGTACTTC. Amino acid sequence: CASSQVGPSPAGQYF.

The V call is TRBV30, the J call TRBJ2-1, with D perhaps TRBD2 (6 bases). The CDR3 is made up of 17 amino acids. V lost 0 bases to trimming and J lost 4 bases, with 19 bases between them. Germline lookup yields CDR1 GTSNPN and CDR2 SVGIG (reference sequence). CDR3 coding DNA: TGTGCCTGGAGTGTACTTGCGGAGGACTATACTTACAATGAGCAGTTCTTC. Amino acid sequence: CAWSVLAEDYTYNEQFF.

The genes are TRBV6-5 and TRBJ2-3; 8 bases map to TRBD2. Trimming removed 0 bases from V and 2 bases from J; junction bases left unmatched: 4. Germline-derived CDR1 and CDR2 are MNHEY and SVGAGI. CDR3 length equals 16 residues. The chain's CDR3 is CASSYSGGGFTDTQYF. In DNA form, the CDR3 reads TGTGCCAGCAGTTACTCTGGCGGGGGGTTCACAGATACGCAGTATTTT.

This sequence joins TRBV27 and TRBJ1-1; D is uncertain. Germline CDR1 reads MNHEY; CDR2 reads SMNVEV (reference sequence). This CDR3 is built from 12 residues. V lost 6 bases, J lost 2 bases, and 7 bases lay in between. The CDR3 DNA reads TGTGCCAGCAGACGGGGAAACACTGAAGCTTTCTTT. This encodes CASRRGNTEAFF.

The chain employs TRBV5-8 and TRBJ1-2, with D uncertain. The germline V gene has CDR1 SGHTS and CDR2 YDEGEE. This CDR3 spans 13 amino acids. V lost 1 base and J lost 2, with 6 bases in between. Here the CDR3 reads CASSLFTNYGYTF. CDR3 DNA: TGTGCCAGCAGCTTGTTCACAAACTATGGCTACACCTTC.

The V and J genes are TRBV27 and TRBJ2-1; D call uncertain. Germline assignment: CDR1 MNHEY and CDR2 SMNVEV (reference sequence). The germline V and J ends were trimmed by 8 bases and 9 bases, with 8 bases remaining between them. The CDR3 has 10 residues. Here the CDR3 reads CASGTPEQFF. CDR3 coding DNA: TGTGCCAGCGGAACTCCTGAGCAGTTCTTC.

The chain couples TRBV27 to TRBJ1-1; a possible D gene is TRBD1 (6 bases). Germline lookup yields CDR1 MNHEY and CDR2 SMNVEV (reference sequence). The CDR3 has 16 amino acids. V gave up 2 bases and J gave up 0 bases, with 13 bases separating them. The CDR3 DNA reads TGTGCCAGCAGTTTAGGGGCAGGGGTCTTGAACACTGAAGCTTTCTTT. This codes for CASSLGAGVLNTEAFF.

The chain combines TRBV30 with TRBJ2-5; 7 nucleotides match TRBD1. The CDR3 consists of 18 residues. After removal of 5 bases from V and 5 bases from J, the junction contained 23 bases not matched to a gene. Germline-derived CDR1 and CDR2 are GTSNPN and SVGIG (reference sequence). Written as DNA, the CDR3 is TGTGCCTGGGGGACAACCGGGACAGAGCTGGTCCCGCTTGAGACCCAGTACTTC. Residues: CAWGTTGTELVPLETQYF. The full variable domain, rest sourced from reference TRBV30 and TRBJ2-5, is SQTIHQWPATLVQPVGSPLSLECTVEGTSNPNLYWYRQAAGRGLQLLFYSVGIGQISSEVPQNLSASRPQDRQFILSSKKLLLSDSGFYLCAWGTTGTELVPLETQYFGPGTRLLVL.

The chain links TRBV6-5 to TRBJ2-5; possible D gene TRBD1, 6 bases. The germline V and J ends were trimmed by 6 bases and 8 bases, with 22 bases remaining between them. Germline V CDR1 and CDR2: MNHEY, SVGAGI. The CDR3 has 15 residues. CDR3 loop: CASRLQRGSSVTQYF. For the CDR3, the DNA is TGTGCCAGCAGACTACAGAGGGGGAGCTCGGTTACCCAGTACTTC.

This chain uses TRBV29-1 with TRBJ1-1; TRBD1 aligns across 7 bases. Germline CDR1 is SQVTM and CDR2 is ANQGSEA. Trimming took 6 bases from V and 2 from J; bases not matched to a gene: 6. CDR3 length equals 13 residues. CDR3 sequence reads: CSVEDRLNTEAFF. The DNA of the CDR3 is TGCAGCGTAGAGGACAGGCTTAACACTGAAGCTTTCTTT. Supplemented by reference TRBV29-1 and TRBJ1-1, the full variable domain reads SAVISQKPSRDICQRGTSLTIQCQVDSQVTMMFWYRQQPGQSLTLIATANQGSEATYESGFVIDKFPISRPNLTFSTLTVSNMSPEDSSIYLCSVEDRLNTEAFFGQGTRLTVV.

V is TRBV25-1 and J is TRBJ2-5; D remains ambiguous. V dropped 3 bases and J dropped 1 base, with 6 bases sitting between them. Germline V gene lookup returns CDR1 MGHDK and CDR2 SYGVNS. There are 13 residues in the CDR3. The CDR3 coding sequence is TGTGCCAGCAGTGAGGAGATCCAAGAGACCCAGTACTTC. It yields the protein CASSEEIQETQYF.

The rearrangement uses TRBV4-1 and TRBJ2-7, with 9 bases aligning to TRBD2. Germline-derived CDR1 and CDR2 are MGHRA and YSYEKL. V gave up 10 bases and J gave up 3 bases; unmatched junction bases: 13. The CDR3 has 15 amino acids. The CDR3 here is CATAALTSGSYEQYF. CDR3 in DNA: TGCGCCACCGCAGCCCTGACTAGCGGAAGCTACGAGCAGTACTTC.

This sequence joins TRBV7-9 and TRBJ1-1; 9 nucleotides align to TRBD1. CDR3 length equals 15 residues. The germline V gene has CDR1 SEHNR and CDR2 FQNEAQ (reference sequence). V was pared by 6 bases and J by 2 bases, with 7 bases of the junction left unmatched. This CDR3 reads CASSLQGAGNTEAFF. The CDR3 bases are TGTGCCAGCAGTCTACAGGGGGCAGGAAACACTGAAGCTTTCTTT.

V and J are TRBV27 and TRBJ1-1; D gene ambiguous. The CDR3 covers 14 residues. Deletions cut 2 bases from V and 0 bases from J, with 7 bases between. CDR1 MNHEY and CDR2 SMNVEV come from the germline V gene (reference sequence). This CDR3 is CASSLSGVNTEAFF. CDR3 nucleotides: TGTGCCAGCAGTTTAAGCGGGGTGAACACTGAAGCTTTCTTT.

The J gene is TRBJ2-7, the V gene TRBV5-6; 7 nucleotides agree with TRBD2. V lost 0 bases, J lost 2 bases, and 5 bases stayed unmatched. The length of the CDR3 is 15 residues. Germline assignment: CDR1 SGHDT and CDR2 YYEEEE. CDR3 DNA sequence: TGTGCCAGCAGCTTGGTGGGGGAGGGAACCTACGAGCAGTACTTC. This sequence encodes CASSLVGEGTYEQYF.

This clone has more than one count but fewer than ten. The chain joins TRBV10-3 to TRBJ1-1; 8 nucleotides match TRBD1. The CDR3 contains 14 residues. J lost 1 base, V lost 3 bases, and 1 base had no gene match. Germline V gene sequence: CDR1 ENHRY, CDR2 SYGVKD. The CDR3 here is CAISEGTGNTEAFF. The CDR3 DNA is TGTGCCATCAGTGAAGGGACAGGGAACACTGAAGCTTTCTTT.

J is TRBJ2-2 and V is TRBV30, with D unclear. Trimming stripped 4 bases from V and 2 bases from J, with 17 bases between. The CDR3 spans 16 residues. Looked up from germline, CDR1 is GTSNPN and CDR2 is SVGIG (reference sequence). The CDR3 is CAWKPSWAPNTGELFF. The CDR3 region has the DNA TGTGCCTGGAAGCCCTCGTGGGCCCCAAACACCGGGGAGCTGTTTTTT.

The chain combines TRBV28 with TRBJ2-5; D is perhaps TRBD1 (5 bases). This CDR3 is built from 15 residues. V dropped 4 bases and J dropped 1 base, with 13 bases sitting between them. CDR1 MDHEN and CDR2 SYDVKM come from the germline V gene. Here the CDR3 DNA reads TGTGCCAGCAGTTCTCCTAGGGGCGGCCAAGAGACCCAGTACTTC. Its translation is CASSSPRGGQETQYF.

The chain is built from TRBV6-5 and TRBJ2-1; 9 bases match TRBD1. The CDR3 contains 15 residues. Germline CDR1 MNHEY, CDR2 SVGAGI. Losses at the gene ends were 2 bases for V and 5 bases for J; bases not matched to a gene: 4. DNA of the CDR3: TGTGCCAGCAGTTACCCTGGACAGGGGAACAATGAGCAGTTCTTC. This gives the protein CASSYPGQGNNEQFF.

In the case of this clone: Additional DNA sequences in this sample encode the identical CDR3. This chain connects TRBV5-4 to TRBJ1-1; D ambiguous. The CDR3 totals 12 residues. The V and J ends lost 2 bases and 2 bases respectively, with 4 bases between them. CDR1 is SGHNT, CDR2 YYREEE, per germline (reference sequence). The CDR3 protein is CASSFGNTEAFF. The CDR3 bases are TGTGCCAGCAGCTTCGGAAACACTGAAGCTTTCTTT.

The chain couples TRBV13 to TRBJ2-7; D could derive from TRBD1 or TRBD2 (5 bases each). Germline V CDR1 and CDR2: PRHDT, FYEKMQ (reference sequence). V was pared by 0 bases and J by 0 bases, with 9 bases between. There are 15 residues in the CDR3. Written as DNA, the CDR3 is TGTGCCAGCAGCTTAGGACCCGGGACCTCCTACGAGCAGTACTTC. Its protein is CASSLGPGTSYEQYF.

The chain uses TRBV5-1 and TRBJ2-7; the match to TRBD1 covers 8 bases. The CDR3 extends over 15 amino acids. CDR1 is SGHRS and CDR2 is YFSETQ in the germline V gene. V lost 0 bases, J lost 3 bases, and 5 bases stayed unmatched. The CDR3 is CASSLGQGMSYEQYF. The CDR3 region has the DNA TGCGCCAGCAGCTTGGGACAGGGGATGAGCTACGAGCAGTACTTC.

The chain has TRBV27 and TRBJ1-2; 9 nucleotides match TRBD1. Germline CDR1 reads MNHEY; CDR2 reads SMNVEV (reference sequence). The junction had 6 bases not matched to a gene; V was cut back by 5 bases and J by 8 bases. This CDR3 has 13 residues. The CDR3: CASSPQGARGYTF. The CDR3 DNA is TGTGCCAGCAGTCCACAGGGGGCGAGAGGCTACACCTTC.

The DNA for the CDR3 is TGTGCCACCAGCAGAGACCATACCTTTCAGTACTTC. Translation: CATSRDHTFQYF. The chain employs TRBV15 and TRBJ2-4; D unresolved. The CDR3 is made up of 12 amino acids. V gave up 0 bases and J gave up 11 bases, with 8 bases separating them. The germline V gene encodes CDR1 LNHNV and CDR2 YYDKDF (reference sequence). Full variable domain (missing parts from reference TRBV15 and TRBJ2-4): DAMVIQNPRYQVTQFGKPVTLSCSQTLNHNVMYWYQQKSSQAPKLLFHYYDKDFNNEADTPDNFQSRRPNTSFCFLDIRSPGLGDTAMYLCATSRDHTFQYFGAGTRLSVL.

This chain links TRBV10-3 with TRBJ1-1, with D perhaps TRBD1 (5 bases). V was shortened by 8 bases and J by 2 bases, with 15 bases between the two germline ends. Germline V lookup: CDR1 ENHRY, CDR2 SYGVKD. This CDR3 contains 14 residues. The CDR3 DNA sequence: TGTGCCATCCGCCCCGGGACCGCTAACACTGAAGCTTTCTTT. Its protein product is CAIRPGTANTEAFF.

The V call is TRBV4-3, the J call TRBJ1-4, with D possibly matching TRBD1 (5 bases). This CDR3 is built from 16 residues. The germline V and J ends were trimmed by 4 bases and 5 bases, with 17 bases remaining between them. Germline values: CDR1 LGHNA, CDR2 YSLEER. The CDR3 is CASSPSITRGNEKLFF. The CDR3 nucleotides are TGCGCCAGCAGCCCTTCTATCACCCGGGGGAATGAAAAACTGTTTTTT.

The J gene is TRBJ2-2, the V gene TRBV7-9; D is unclear. In germline, CDR1 is SEHNR, CDR2 FQNEAQ (reference sequence). With 1 base removed from V and 4 bases from J, the gap between germline ends came to 4 bases. The CDR3 contains 13 residues. CDR3 in DNA: TGTGCCAGCAGCTTAGAGGGCACCGGGGAGCTGTTTTTT. Its translation: CASSLEGTGELFF.

The chain couples TRBV19 to TRBJ1-5; 8 positions match TRBD1. Trimming took 6 bases from V and 2 from J; bases not matched to a gene: 6. Germline V gene sequence: CDR1 LNHDA, CDR2 SQIVND (reference sequence). The CDR3 extends over 15 amino acids. DNA of the CDR3: TGTGCCAGTAGGACACAGGGGGGAGGCAATCAGCCCCAGCATTTT. This sequence encodes CASRTQGGGNQPQHF.

The chain has TRBV5-8 and TRBJ2-5; no firm D call. V lost 4 bases and J 12 bases, leaving 4 bases between the germline ends. Germline V gives CDR1 SGHTS, CDR2 YDEGEE. The CDR3 consists of 8 residues. CDR3 loop: CASSPKYF. CDR3 nucleotide sequence: TGTGCCAGCAGCCCTAAGTACTTC.

The V and J genes are TRBV6-1 and TRBJ2-1; 9 nucleotides agree with TRBD1. The CDR3 is made up of 14 amino acids. Per the germline V gene, CDR1 is MNHNS and CDR2 is SASEGT. With V trimmed by 5 bases and J by 6 bases, 5 bases remained unmatched. The CDR3 is CASSLQGAGNEQFF. CDR3 sequence (DNA): TGTGCCAGCAGTCTACAGGGGGCTGGCAATGAGCAGTTCTTC.

The chain couples TRBV7-8 to TRBJ1-1; D is unclear. The germline V gene has CDR1 SGHVS and CDR2 FQNEAQ. Trimming shortened V by 5 bases and J by 5 bases, and 12 bases separated the two germline ends. The CDR3 consists of 13 residues. The CDR3 coding sequence is TGTGCCAGCAGCCCCAATCCGGGGACTGAAGCTTTCTTT. This translates into CASSPNPGTEAFF.

J is TRBJ1-6 and V is TRBV4-1; possible D gene TRBD1, 5 bases. Per the germline V gene, CDR1 is MGHRA and CDR2 is YSYEKL. Deletions cut 7 bases from V and 6 bases from J, with 16 bases between. The CDR3 runs 15 residues. The CDR3, as DNA: TGCGCCAGCACCTTTGTAACGGGACCTAATTCACCCCTCCACTTT. As protein: CASTFVTGPNSPLHF.